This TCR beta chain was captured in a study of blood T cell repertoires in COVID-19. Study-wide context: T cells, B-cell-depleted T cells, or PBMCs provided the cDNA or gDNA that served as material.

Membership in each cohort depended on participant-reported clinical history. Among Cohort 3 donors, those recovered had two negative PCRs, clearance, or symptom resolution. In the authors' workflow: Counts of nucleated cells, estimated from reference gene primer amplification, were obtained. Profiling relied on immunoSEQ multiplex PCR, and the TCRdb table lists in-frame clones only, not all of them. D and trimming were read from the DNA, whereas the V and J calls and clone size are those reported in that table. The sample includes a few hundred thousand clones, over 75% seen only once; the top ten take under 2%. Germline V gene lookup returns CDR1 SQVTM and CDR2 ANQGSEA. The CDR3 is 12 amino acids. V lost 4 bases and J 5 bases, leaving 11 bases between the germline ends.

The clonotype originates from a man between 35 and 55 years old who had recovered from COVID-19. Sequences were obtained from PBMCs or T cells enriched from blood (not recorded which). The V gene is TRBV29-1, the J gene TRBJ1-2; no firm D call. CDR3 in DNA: TGCAGCGTTGGACGGAGCGAATATGGCTACACCTTC. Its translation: CSVGRSEYGYTF.